Below are 17 T cell receptor beta chains sequenced from a single sample in a study of a mutant IDH1 vaccine in newly diagnosed glioma listed by TCRdb under 2021. Libraries were made using the immunoSEQ multiplex PCR assay. TCRdb carries this immuneACCESS record with in-frame sequences only. Its versions omit some clonotypes, under half of them owing to an unresolved V gene in the studies checked, with the rest unexplained. In this sample the table shows 50,000 to 60,000 clones, approximately 78% of which occur a single time. The ten top clones hold around 5.3% of the sample. Taken with the paper, the label for time point translates to: week 5, during vaccination. Each vaccine dose was 300 ug of a 20-mer mutant IDH1 peptide in Montanide, given subcutaneously with topical imiquimod. No antigens are known for them. The source was PBMCs, collected from a glioma patient whose treatment included an IDH1 peptide vaccine. The receptor set was obtained from a man aged 50 to 60 with glioma.

J is TRBJ2-3 and V is TRBV4-1, with TRBD2 matching 11 bases. Germline V lookup: CDR1 MGHRA, CDR2 YSYEKL. The length of the CDR3 is 16 residues. V lost 3 bases and J lost 5; bases outside the gene matches: 7. The CDR3 DNA is TGCGCCAGCAGCCAGGCTCTAGCGGGGGGAGAAGATACGCAGTATTTT. This gives the protein CASSQALAGGEDTQYF.

V usage is TRBV4-2 and J usage is TRBJ2-3, with unresolved D. Trimming left V 2 bases short and J 5 bases short, with 5 bases between. Looked up from germline, CDR1 is LGHNA and CDR2 is YNFKEQ. CDR3 size: 12 residues. The CDR3 region has the DNA TGTGCCAGCAGCCAAAGGAAAGATACGCAGTATTTT. Translating it yields CASSQRKDTQYF.

This chain links TRBV19 with TRBJ2-7; D possibly uses TRBD1 or TRBD2 (5 bases each). Germline loops: CDR1 LNHDA, CDR2 SQIVND (reference sequence). The V and J ends lost 1 base and 2 bases respectively, with 9 bases between them. This CDR3 has 14 residues. CDR3 sequence (DNA): TGTGCCAGTAGTATAGTTGGGGGACCCTACGAGCAGTACTTC. It translates to CASSIVGGPYEQYF.

This clone was detected a few times. V is TRBV18 and J is TRBJ2-2; D is possibly TRBD1 (6 bases). The CDR3 is made up of 16 amino acids. CDR1 is KGHSH, CDR2 LQKENI, per germline. V was cut by 4 bases and J by 2 bases, with 14 bases left in between. The CDR3 region has the DNA TGTGCCAGCTCACGCTCCACAGGGTTCAACACCGGGGAGCTGTTTTTT. It yields the protein CASSRSTGFNTGELFF.

The CDR3: CASSRARGSYGYTF. The CDR3 nucleotides are TGTGCCAGCAGCCGTGCCCGCGGGAGCTATGGCTACACCTTC. This sequence joins TRBV6-6 and TRBJ1-2, with D hard to call. Trimming removed 6 bases at V and 4 bases at J, with 15 bases between. CDR3 length: 14 residues. Germline V gene sequence: CDR1 MNHNY, CDR2 SVGAGI (reference sequence).

The V and J genes are TRBV5-8 and TRBJ1-2; D is uncertain. The V gene lost 7 bases and the J gene lost 8 bases, with 18 bases spanning the gap. The CDR3 has 13 residues. The germline CDR1 and CDR2 sequences are SGHTS and YDEGEE. CDR3 nucleotide sequence: TGTGCCAGCCCTTGGACGGATTCGGTCGGCTACACCTTC. Its protein is CASPWTDSVGYTF.

The rearrangement joins TRBV7-9 to TRBJ2-2, with no clear D. The V gene's germline CDR1 is SEHNR and CDR2 FQNEAQ (reference sequence). V lost 1 base and J 4 bases, leaving 13 bases between the germline ends. This CDR3 region has 16 residues. In DNA form, the CDR3 reads TGTGCCAGCAGCTTAGGAGGCAAAAGAGTCACCGGGGAGCTGTTTTTT. It codes for CASSLGGKRVTGELFF.

This clone appeared a single time. This chain connects TRBV18 to TRBJ2-7; D is unclear. CDR1 and CDR2 (germline): KGHSH, LQKENI. The length of the CDR3 is 16 residues. V was shortened by 2 bases and J by 4 bases, with 18 bases between the two germline ends. CDR3 sequence: CASSPFRTPSLYEQYF. DNA of the CDR3: TGTGCCAGCTCACCATTCCGGACCCCGTCGCTGTACGAGCAGTACTTC. Using reference TRBV18 and TRBJ2-7 for the parts outside the CDR3, the full variable domain is NAGVMQNPRHLVRRRGQEARLRCSPMKGHSHVYWYRQLPEEGLKFMVYLQKENIIDESGMPKERFSAEFPKEGPSILRIQQVVRGDSAAYFCASSPFRTPSLYEQYFGPGTRLTVT.

The DNA for the CDR3 is TGTGCCTGGAGTAAAGGACGGAACAATCAGCCCCAGCATTTT. It yields the protein CAWSKGRNNQPQHF. The chain uses TRBV30 and TRBJ1-5, with D unresolved. This CDR3 region has 14 residues. V lost 2 bases to trimming and J lost 3 bases, with 11 bases between them. Germline values: CDR1 GTSNPN, CDR2 SVGIG (reference sequence). Complete variable domain (other parts from reference TRBV30 and TRBJ1-5): SQTIHQWPATLVQPVGSPLSLECTVEGTSNPNLYWYRQAAGRGLQLLFYSVGIGQISSEVPQNLSASRPQDRQFILSSKKLLLSDSGFYLCAWSKGRNNQPQHFGDGTRLSIL.

This clone was found once. This chain uses TRBV2 with TRBJ1-2; D unclear. V gave up 6 bases and J gave up 8 bases, with 13 bases separating them. CDR1 is SNHLY, CDR2 FYNNEI, per germline. The CDR3 has 12 amino acids. CDR3 sequence: CASRDQVGGYTF. For the CDR3, the DNA is TGTGCCAGCAGGGACCAAGTGGGAGGCTACACCTTC.

The V call is TRBV9, the J call TRBJ1-5, with D possibly being TRBD1 (5 bases). There are 15 residues in the CDR3. The ends were cut back, 0 bases at V and 6 bases at J, with 13 bases in the middle. The germline CDR1 and CDR2 sequences are SGDLS and YYNGEE. The CDR3 coding sequence is TGTGCCAGCAGCGTAGGGGGAGGGGACGGTCAGCCCCAGCATTTT. This gives the protein CASSVGGGDGQPQHF.

The gene calls are TRBV5-1 and TRBJ1-6; 7 nucleotides agree with TRBD1. Trimming cost V 4 bases and J 7 bases; bases outside gene matches: 8. The CDR3 is 15 amino acids. Germline V gene lookup returns CDR1 SGHRS and CDR2 YFSETQ. The CDR3 spells CASSPDRIMNSPLHF. CDR3 in DNA: TGCGCCAGCAGCCCGGACAGGATTATGAATTCACCCCTCCACTTT. The full variable domain, rest sourced from reference TRBV5-1 and TRBJ1-6, is KAGVTQTPRYLIKTRGQQVTLSCSPISGHRSVSWYQQTPGQGLQFLFEYFSETQRNKGNFPGRFSGRQFSNSRSEMNVSTLELGDSALYLCASSPDRIMNSPLHFGNGTRLTVT.

The CDR3 coding sequence is TGTGCCAGCAATGCGGGACAGGGGAATGAAAAACTGTTTTTT. It yields the protein CASNAGQGNEKLFF. The chain combines TRBV7-9 with TRBJ1-4, with 10 positions matching TRBD1. The germline CDR1 and CDR2 sequences are SEHNR and FQNEAQ (reference sequence). This CDR3 is 14 amino acids long. V was pared by 7 bases and J by 5 bases, with 4 bases of the junction left unmatched.

The gene calls are TRBV30 and TRBJ2-1, with 8 bases that match TRBD1. Per germline, CDR1 GTSNPN and CDR2 SVGIG (reference sequence). The CDR3 spans 16 residues. The V gene end was trimmed by 5 bases and the J gene end by 0 bases; junction bases not matched to a gene: 9. The CDR3 sequence: CAWDRGRTSSYNEQFF. DNA of the CDR3: TGTGCCTGGGACAGGGGAAGAACCAGCTCCTACAATGAGCAGTTCTTC.

This chain joins TRBV5-4 and TRBJ2-3; 13 bases fit TRBD2. Trimming took 4 bases from V and 1 from J; bases not matched to a gene: 9. The V gene's germline CDR1 is SGHNT and CDR2 YYREEE (reference sequence). CDR3 size: 18 residues. CDR3 sequence (DNA): TGTGCCAGCAGCCTCGGGACTAGCGGGGTACGACGCACAGATACGCAGTATTTT. Protein sequence: CASSLGTSGVRRTDTQYF.

This chain uses TRBV28 with TRBJ1-2; 11 bases match TRBD1. Trimming at V came to 10 bases and at J to 6 bases, leaving 7 bases not matched to a gene. Looked up from germline, CDR1 is MDHEN and CDR2 is SYDVKM. The CDR3 is made up of 13 amino acids. This chain's CDR3 is CATWTGGANGYTF. CDR3 nucleotides: TGTGCCACTTGGACAGGGGGCGCGAATGGCTACACCTTC.

The V call is TRBV6-1, the J call TRBJ2-5; perhaps TRBD2 as D (6 bases). CDR3 length equals 13 residues. V lost 6 bases and J lost 5, with 13 bases in between. CDR1 MNHNS and CDR2 SASEGT come from the germline V gene. For the CDR3, the DNA is TGTGCCAGCAGAACGGCGGCGGGGGAGACCCAGTACTTC. Translating gives CASRTAAGETQYF.